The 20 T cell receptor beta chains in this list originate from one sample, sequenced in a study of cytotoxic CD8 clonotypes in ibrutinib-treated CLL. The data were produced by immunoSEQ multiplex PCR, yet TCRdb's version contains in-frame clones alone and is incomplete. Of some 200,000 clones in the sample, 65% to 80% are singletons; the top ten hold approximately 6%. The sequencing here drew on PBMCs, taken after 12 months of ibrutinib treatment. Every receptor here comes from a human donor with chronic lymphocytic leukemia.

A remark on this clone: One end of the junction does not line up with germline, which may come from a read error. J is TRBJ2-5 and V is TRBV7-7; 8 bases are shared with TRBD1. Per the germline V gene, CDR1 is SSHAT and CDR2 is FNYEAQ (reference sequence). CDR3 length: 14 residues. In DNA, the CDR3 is TGTGCTAGCAGCCACCGACAGGGGCGAGAGACCCAGTACTTC. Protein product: CASSHRQGRETQYF.

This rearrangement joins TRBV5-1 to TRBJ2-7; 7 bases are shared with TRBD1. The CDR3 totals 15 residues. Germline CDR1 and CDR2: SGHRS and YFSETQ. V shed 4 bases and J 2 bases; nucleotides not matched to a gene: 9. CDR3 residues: CASSPRGGTAYEQYF. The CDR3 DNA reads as TGCGCCAGCAGCCCCCGCGGTGGGACAGCCTACGAGCAGTACTTC.

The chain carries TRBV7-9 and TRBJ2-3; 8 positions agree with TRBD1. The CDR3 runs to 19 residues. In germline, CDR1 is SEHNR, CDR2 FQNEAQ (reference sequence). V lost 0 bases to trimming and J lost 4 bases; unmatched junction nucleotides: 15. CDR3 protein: CASSLATNRDRNFADTQYF. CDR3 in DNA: TGTGCCAGCAGCTTAGCGACGAACCGGGACAGGAATTTTGCAGATACGCAGTATTTT. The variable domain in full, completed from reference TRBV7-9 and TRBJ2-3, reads DTGVSQNPRHKITKRGQNVTFRCDPISEHNRLYWYRQTLGQGPEFLTYFQNEAQLEKSRLLSDRFSAERPKGSFSTLEIQRTEQGDSAMYLCASSLATNRDRNFADTQYFGPGTRLTVL.

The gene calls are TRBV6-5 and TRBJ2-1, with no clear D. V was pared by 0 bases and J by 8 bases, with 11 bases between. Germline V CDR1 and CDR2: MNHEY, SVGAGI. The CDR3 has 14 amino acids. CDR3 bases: TGTGCCAGCAGTTACTCCGTTTTGGGTTATGAGCAGTTCTTC. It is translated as CASSYSVLGYEQFF.

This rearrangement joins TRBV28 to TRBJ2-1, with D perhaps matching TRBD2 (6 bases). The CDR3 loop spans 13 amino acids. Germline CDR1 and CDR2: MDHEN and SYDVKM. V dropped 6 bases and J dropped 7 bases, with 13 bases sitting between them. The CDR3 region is CASRHQRVNEQFF. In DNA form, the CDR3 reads TGTGCCAGCAGACACCAGCGGGTGAATGAGCAGTTCTTC.

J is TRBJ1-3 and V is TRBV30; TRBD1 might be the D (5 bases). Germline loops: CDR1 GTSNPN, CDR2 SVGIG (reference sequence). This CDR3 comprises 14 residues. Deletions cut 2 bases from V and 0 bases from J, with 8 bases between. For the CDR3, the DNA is TGTGCCTGGAGTTCGACAGTCTCTGGAAACACCATATATTTT. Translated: CAWSSTVSGNTIYF.

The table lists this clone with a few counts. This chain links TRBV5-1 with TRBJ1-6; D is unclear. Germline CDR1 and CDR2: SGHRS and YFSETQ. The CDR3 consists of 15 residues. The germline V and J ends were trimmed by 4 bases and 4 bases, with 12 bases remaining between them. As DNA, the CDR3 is TGCGCCAGCAGCGGCGGGAACCCTTATAATTCACCCCTCCACTTT. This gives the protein CASSGGNPYNSPLHF.

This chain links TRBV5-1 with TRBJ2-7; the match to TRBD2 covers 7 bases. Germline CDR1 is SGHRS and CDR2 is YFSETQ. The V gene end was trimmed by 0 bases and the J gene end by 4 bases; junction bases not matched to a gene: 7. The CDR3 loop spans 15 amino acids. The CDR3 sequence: CASSLAAGDLYEQYF. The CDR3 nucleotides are TGCGCCAGCAGCTTGGCGGCGGGAGACCTTTACGAGCAGTACTTC.

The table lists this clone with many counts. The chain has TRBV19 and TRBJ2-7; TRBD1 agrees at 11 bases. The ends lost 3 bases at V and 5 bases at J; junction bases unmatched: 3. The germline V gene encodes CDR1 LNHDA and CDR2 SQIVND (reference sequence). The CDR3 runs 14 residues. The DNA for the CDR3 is TGTGCCAGTAGTATCCGGGACAGGGGGAACGAGCAGTACTTC. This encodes CASSIRDRGNEQYF.

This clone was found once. In DNA form, the CDR3 reads TGTGCCAGCAGCCAGGTTCAGGGTGAAGCTTTCTTT. Protein: CASSQVQGEAFF. J is TRBJ1-1 and V is TRBV27; D is possibly TRBD1 (5 bases). Germline V gene sequence: CDR1 MNHEY, CDR2 SMNVEV (reference sequence). CDR3 length equals 12 residues. Trimming removed 6 bases at V and 7 bases at J, with 12 bases between.

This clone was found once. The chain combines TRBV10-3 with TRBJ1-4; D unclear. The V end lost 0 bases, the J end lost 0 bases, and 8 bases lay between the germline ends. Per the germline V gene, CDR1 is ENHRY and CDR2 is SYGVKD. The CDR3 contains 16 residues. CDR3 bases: TGTGCCATCAGTGAGTCACTCGGCGCAACTAATGAAAAACTGTTTTTT. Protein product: CAISESLGATNEKLFF.

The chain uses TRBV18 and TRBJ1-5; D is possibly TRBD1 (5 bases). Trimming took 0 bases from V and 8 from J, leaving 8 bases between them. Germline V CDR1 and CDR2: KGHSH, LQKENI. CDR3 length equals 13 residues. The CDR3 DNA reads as TGTGCCAGCTCACCACCAGGAGGGGAGCCCCAGCATTTT. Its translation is CASSPPGGEPQHF.

The chain's CDR3 is CASRGGGQNTEAFF. The CDR3 nucleotides read TGTGCCAGCAGGGGAGGGGGGCAGAACACTGAAGCTTTCTTT. This sequence joins TRBV27 and TRBJ1-1; tentatively, D is TRBD1 (6 bases). Trimming left V 6 bases short and J 1 base short, with 12 bases between. CDR1 and CDR2 (germline): MNHEY, SMNVEV (reference sequence). The CDR3 runs to 14 residues.

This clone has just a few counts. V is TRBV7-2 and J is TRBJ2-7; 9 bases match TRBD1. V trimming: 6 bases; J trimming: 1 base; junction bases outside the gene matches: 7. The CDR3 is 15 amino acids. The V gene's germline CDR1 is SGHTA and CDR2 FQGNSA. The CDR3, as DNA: TGTGCCAGCAGTAGGGGGACAGGGAGGTCCTACGAGCAGTACTTC. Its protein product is CASSRGTGRSYEQYF.

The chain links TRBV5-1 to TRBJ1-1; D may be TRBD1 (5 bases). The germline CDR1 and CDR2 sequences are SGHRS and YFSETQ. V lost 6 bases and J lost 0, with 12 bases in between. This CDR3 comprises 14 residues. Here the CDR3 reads CASTFGGMNTEAFF. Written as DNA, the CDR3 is TGCGCCAGCACCTTCGGGGGGATGAACACTGAAGCTTTCTTT.

The CDR3 region is CASTPGLAGPTDTQYF. CDR3 bases: TGTGCCAGCACCCCGGGACTAGCGGGGCCCACAGATACGCAGTATTTT. This sequence joins TRBV28 and TRBJ2-3; TRBD2 matches 13 bases. Losses at the gene ends were 7 bases for V and 2 bases for J; bases not matched to a gene: 6. The CDR3 has 16 amino acids. Germline CDR1 and CDR2: MDHEN and SYDVKM.

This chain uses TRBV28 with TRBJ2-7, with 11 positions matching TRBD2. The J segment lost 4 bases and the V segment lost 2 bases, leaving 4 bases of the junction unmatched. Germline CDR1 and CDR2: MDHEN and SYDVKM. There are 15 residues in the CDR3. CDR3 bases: TGTGCCAGCAGTTTAGGGGCTAGCGGGAGGTACGAGCAGTACTTC. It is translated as CASSLGASGRYEQYF.

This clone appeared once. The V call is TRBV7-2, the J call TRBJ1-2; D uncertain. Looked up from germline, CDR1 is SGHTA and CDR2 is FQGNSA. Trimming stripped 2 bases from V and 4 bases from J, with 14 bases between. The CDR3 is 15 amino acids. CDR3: CASSLPPTDVYGYTF. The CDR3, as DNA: TGTGCCAGCAGCTTACCCCCGACGGACGTCTATGGCTACACCTTC.

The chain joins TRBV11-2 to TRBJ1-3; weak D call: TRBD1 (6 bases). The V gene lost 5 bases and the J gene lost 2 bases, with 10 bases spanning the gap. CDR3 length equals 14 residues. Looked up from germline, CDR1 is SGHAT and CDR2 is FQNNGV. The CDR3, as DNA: TGTGCCAGCAGCCAGAGGGGGGCTGGAAACACCATATATTTT. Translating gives CASSQRGAGNTIYF.

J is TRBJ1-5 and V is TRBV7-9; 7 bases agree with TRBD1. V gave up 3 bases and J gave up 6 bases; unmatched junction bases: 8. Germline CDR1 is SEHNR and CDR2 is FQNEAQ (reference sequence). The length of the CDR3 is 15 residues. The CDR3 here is CASSLGRGDRQPQHF. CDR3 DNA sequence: TGTGCCAGCAGCTTGGGCAGGGGGGACCGTCAGCCCCAGCATTTT. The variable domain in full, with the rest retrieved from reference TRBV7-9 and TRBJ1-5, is DTGVSQNPRHKITKRGQNVTFRCDPISEHNRLYWYRQTLGQGPEFLTYFQNEAQLEKSRLLSDRFSAERPKGSFSTLEIQRTEQGDSAMYLCASSLGRGDRQPQHFGDGTRLSIL.